Listed below are T cell receptor beta chains from one sample, sequenced in a study of control samples from healthy donors and cancer patients. Produced via immunoSEQ multiplex PCR; TCRdb's table is partial and in-frame only. The data hold roughly 38,000 clones, with less than 90% observed a single time. The sequencing sample was made of blood. These TCRs come from a man in his 60s in good health. CDR3s include the opening cysteine and the closing phenylalanine or tryptophan. A D gene is named only where the DNA matches it firmly. Clone size, where shown, is once, few, many, or a class for clones that have expanded.

TRBJ1-5	-	TRBV6-5	-	TGTGCCAGCAACTTCGGAATAAACGGCAATCAGCCCCAGCATTTT	CASNFGINGNQPQHF
TRBJ2-7	-	TRBV10-3	-	TGTGCCATCAGGAGCTCCTACGAGCAGTACTTC	CAIRSSYEQYF
TRBJ2-1	-	TRBV2	-	TGTGCCAGCCGCCCTCGATTCTCCTCCTACAATGAGCAGTTCTTC	CASRPRFSSYNEQFF
TRBJ1-4	-	TRBV11-2	-	TGTGCCAGCAGTTTAGGAAGGCGACTGTTTTTT	CASSLGRRLFF
TRBJ2-3	-	TRBV19	-	TGTGCCAGTAGGTCTCTAGTGCGCGCTACAGATACGCAGTATTTT	CASRSLVRATDTQYF
TRBJ2-1	-	TRBV7-2	-	TGTGCCAGCAGCGTAACCCCATTTAGCCTTGAGCAGTTCTTC	CASSVTPFSLEQFF
TRBJ2-7	-	TRBV6-1	-	TGTGCCAGCAGTGAAGCAAGGGGCCTCTACGAGCAGTACTTC	CASSEARGLYEQYF
TRBJ2-7	-	TRBV12-3/TRBV12-4	-	TGTGCCAGCAGTCCCCAGGGCTACGAGCAGTACTTC	CASSPQGYEQYF
TRBJ2-4	-	TRBV28	-	TGTGCCAGCAGTTTACCGGGACCAGGCCAAAACATTCAGTACTTC	CASSLPGPGQNIQYF
TRBJ1-1	once	TRBV9	TRBD1	TGTGCCAGCAGCTTTGGGACAGGAGGAGTCACTGAAGCTTTCTTT	CASSFGTGGVTEAFF
TRBJ2-3	-	TRBV2	-	TGTGCCAGCCGCCAGGGGGGGGGACGCACAGATACGCAGTATTTT	CASRQGGGRTDTQYF
TRBJ2-5	-	TRBV18	TRBD1	TGTGCCAGCTCACCTGGACAGGGACAAGAGACCCAGTACTTC	CASSPGQGQETQYF
TRBJ1-5	-	TRBV2	TRBD1	TGTGCCAGTACTCTGACAGGGAACAATCAGCCCCAGCATTTT	CASTLTGNNQPQHF
TRBJ1-5	-	TRBV27	TRBD1	TGTGCCAGCAGTCCCGCCAAGACAGGGCCCAATCAGCCCCAGCATTTT	CASSPAKTGPNQPQHF
TRBJ2-7	-	TRBV4-3	-	TGCGCCAGCAGCCATATCGTCAGGGACTCCTACGAGCAGTACTTC	CASSHIVRDSYEQYF
TRBJ2-5	-	TRBV7-2	TRBD1	TGTGCCAGCAGCCCAGGGGGAAGTTGGGAGACCCAGTACTTC	CASSPGGSWETQYF
TRBJ1-2	-	TRBV5-5	-	TGTGCCAGCAGCTTGGAAACGAATTACAGGGTCGGGGATGGCTACACCTTC	CASSLETNYRVGDGYTF
TRBJ1-1	-	TRBV7-2	TRBD1	TGTGCCAGCAACTACAGGGGCCTCTTGAACACTGAAGCTTTCTTT	CASNYRGLLNTEAFF
TRBJ1-2	-	TRBV11-2	-	TGTGCCAGCAGCTTAGTTTTTAAGGGGCGCGAGAATGGCTACACCTTC	CASSLVFKGRENGYTF
TRBJ1-2	few	TRBV4-1	-	TGCGCCAGCAGCCAACCCTCCTATGGCTACACCTTC	CASSQPSYGYTF
TRBJ1-5	-	TRBV30	-	TGTGCCTGGAGTGGGGGACGATCGGGTCAGCCCCAGCATTTT	CAWSGGRSGQPQHF
TRBJ1-5	-	TRBV3-1/TRBV3-2	-	TGTGCCAGCAGCCAAGGTTTTCGGCAGGGTGATCGGCCCCAGCATTTT	CASSQGFRQGDRPQHF
TRBJ2-2	-	TRBV7-2	TRBD2	TGTGCCAGCAGCAAAGTAGGGACTAGCGTCACCGGGGAGCTGTTTTTT	CASSKVGTSVTGELFF
TRBJ1-1	-	TRBV30	TRBD1	TGTGCCTGGGCGGGACAGGGTTTTTGGCTGAACACTGAAGCTTTCTTT	CAWAGQGFWLNTEAFF
TRBJ2-5	once	TRBV11-3	TRBD1	TGTGCCAGCAGCTTGGGGGACAGGGAGGCAGAGACCCAGTACTTC	CASSLGDREAETQYF
TRBJ1-1	-	TRBV3-1/TRBV3-2	TRBD1	TGTGCCAGCAGGAGACAGGGTAGTACTGAAGCTTTCTTT	CASRRQGSTEAFF
TRBJ1-3	few	TRBV5-1	-	TGCGCCAGCAGTAGTCAGGGGTCAGGAAACACCATATATTTT	CASSSQGSGNTIYF
TRBJ1-3	-	TRBV7-2	-	TGTGCCAGCAGCTTTTCCAGGGGAGTTGGAAACACCATATATTTT	CASSFSRGVGNTIYF
TRBJ2-5	-	TRBV18	-	TGTGCCAGCTCTATCCGAGGAGAGACCCAGTACTTC	CASSIRGETQYF
TRBJ2-1	-	TRBV19	TRBD1	TGTGCCAGTAGTACAGGACAGGACGGAGAGCAGTTCTTC	CASSTGQDGEQFF
TRBJ1-2	few	TRBV5-1	TRBD1	TGCGCCAGCAGGCCCGGGACAGGGGACTATGGCTACACCTTC	CASRPGTGDYGYTF
TRBJ1-2	-	TRBV7-2	-	TGTGCCAGCAGCTCCCCTGCCCTTACGGGCTACACCTTC	CASSSPALTGYTF
TRBJ1-5	few	TRBV20-1	-	TGCAGTGCTAGTTTGGTAGAGGACGTGGGTCAGCCCCAGCATTTT	CSASLVEDVGQPQHF
TRBJ1-3	-	TRBV4-3	-	TGCGCCAGCAGCCAAGACTATTCGCCCGGGGGAAACACCATATATTTT	CASSQDYSPGGNTIYF
TRBJ2-1	once	TRBV27	-	TGTGCCAGCAGCATTGACTTGAGCTCCTACAATGAGCAGTTCTTC	CASSIDLSSYNEQFF
TRBJ1-4	-	TRBV4-3	-	TGCGCCAGCAGCCAAGCTTGGAGTGCAACTAATGAAAAACTGTTTTTT	CASSQAWSATNEKLFF
TRBJ2-2	-	TRBV12-3/TRBV12-4	-	TGTGCCAGCAGTTTGCGGACGGCCGGGGAGCTGTTTTTT	CASSLRTAGELFF
TRBJ1-2	-	TRBV18	-	TGTGCCAGCTCCCCCTACGACAGTTATGGCTACACCTTC	CASSPYDSYGYTF
TRBJ2-5	many	TRBV6-2/TRBV6-3	-	TGTGCCAGCAGTTACGGACAGTATCCCGAGACCCAGTACTTC	CASSYGQYPETQYF
TRBJ2-7	-	TRBV7-2	-	TGTGCCAGCAGCTTCTCCTACGAGCAGTACTTC	CASSFSYEQYF
TRBJ1-2	-	TRBV14	TRBD1	TGTGCCAGCAGCCAACAGACAGGGAACGGCTACACCTTC	CASSQQTGNGYTF
TRBJ1-4	-	TRBV19	-	TGTGCCAGTAGGGATCCCAGGGGCGCGCGACGTGAAAAACTGTTTTTT	CASRDPRGARREKLFF